The following is a T cell receptor (beta chain) sequence with its context. The data belong to a study of control samples from healthy donors and cancer patients. Measured with immunoSEQ multiplex PCR; TCRdb has only the in-frame clones, and not every one. The sample contains approximately 160,000 clones, more than 85% of which appear only once. Germline CDR1 and CDR2: MGHDK and SYGVNS. V gave up 4 bases and J gave up 8 bases, with 14 bases separating them. This CDR3 is 13 amino acids long. V gene TRBV25-1 combines with J gene TRBJ1-2; no definite D call. The material sequenced was blood. The receptor comes from a woman aged 25-40 years in good health. The CDR3 is CASSARAGGGYTF. For the CDR3, the DNA is TGTGCCAGCAGTGCTAGGGCAGGTGGAGGCTACACCTTC.